A selection of T cell receptor beta chains follows, all from one sample in a study of human T cells and chemical hapten exposure. TCRdb reanalysed the RACE reads using MiXCR and keeps one entry per CDR3 protein. Found here are about 140,000 distinct CDR3 sequences, 10% to 15% of them singletons; the top ten hold around 1.4%. The specimen comprised whole blood, sampled in connection with sensitization to the hapten diphenylcyclopropenone (DPC). Receptors originate from a woman aged 45 to 65 with alopecia areata. Some clones in this sample may be carry-over from other donors' samples. CDR3s include the opening cysteine and the closing phenylalanine or tryptophan. A D gene is named only where the DNA matches it firmly. Clone sizes are given selectively: once, few, many, or a class where the clone is expanded.

>NA|many|TRBJ2-2|TRBV7-8
CASSPAGNTGELFF
TGTGCCAGCAGCCCAGCGGGGAACACCGGGGAGCTGTTTTTT
>NA|many|TRBJ2-7|TRBV7-8
CASSRGIGYEQYF
TGTGCCAGCAGCCGGGGTATCGGCTACGAGCAGTACTTC
>NA|NA|TRBJ2-5|TRBV20-1
CSARESARKTQYF
TGCAGTGCTAGAGAGTCCGCTAGGAAGACCCAGTACTTC
>NA|few|TRBJ2-2|TRBV20-1
CSASGPYRDRNTGELFF
TGCAGTGCCTCGGGCCCCTACAGGGACCGGAACACCGGGGAGCTGTTTTTT
>TRBD1|few|TRBJ1-2|TRBV7-6
CASSLVPTGVRADYTF
TGTGCCAGCAGCTTAGTTCCCACAGGGGTTAGAGCGGACTACACCTTC
>NA|few|TRBJ2-7|TRBV28
CASSLGPAQPEQYF
TGTGCCAGCAGTTTAGGGCCGGCGCAGCCAGAGCAGTACTTC
>TRBD2|few|TRBJ2-5|TRBV10-3
CAISVAGGRETQYF
TGTGCCATCAGTGTAGCGGGAGGAAGGGAGACCCAGTACTTC
>NA|NA|TRBJ2-1|TRBV7-9
CASSLAGRGRDEQFF
TGTGCCAGCAGCTTAGCGGGAAGGGGACGCGATGAGCAGTTCTTC
>NA|many|TRBJ2-5|TRBV19
CASSLLPGGVSQTQYF
TGTGCCAGTAGTCTCCTCCCCGGCGGAGTCTCGCAGACCCAGTACTTC
>TRBD1|few|TRBJ2-3|TRBV5-1
CASSTAGGARTDTQYF
TGCGCCAGCTCTACCGCAGGGGGCGCCCGGACAGATACGCAGTATTTT
>TRBD1|NA|TRBJ2-5|TRBV29-1
CSVAQGAGETQYF
TGCAGCGTTGCGCAGGGGGCAGGGGAGACCCAGTACTTC
>NA|many|TRBJ1-1|TRBV2
CASSQGETEAFF
TGTGCCAGCAGTCAAGGGGAAACTGAAGCTTTCTTT
>TRBD2|NA|TRBJ2-7|TRBV9
CASSPRTSGTYEQYF
TGTGCCAGCAGCCCACGGACTAGCGGAACCTACGAGCAGTACTTC
>TRBD1|few|TRBJ1-1|TRBV5-1
CASSLDRGRLNTEAFF
TGCGCCAGCAGCTTGGACAGGGGGCGGCTGAACACTGAAGCTTTCTTT
>TRBD1|few|TRBJ1-2|TRBV4-1
CASSQPGQGPRGYTF
TGCGCCAGCAGCCAACCAGGACAGGGGCCTAGGGGCTACACCTTC
>TRBD1|NA|TRBJ2-7|TRBV6-5
CASSYSGQGFEQYF
TGTGCCAGCAGTTACTCCGGACAGGGGTTCGAGCAGTACTTC
>TRBD2|NA|TRBJ2-7|TRBV11-2
CASSPRLAREQYF
TGTGCCAGCAGCCCCAGACTAGCCCGCGAGCAGTACTTC
>NA|NA|TRBJ2-7|TRBV6-6
CASSNTAPGEQYF
TGTGCCAGCAGTAACACGGCCCCGGGAGAGCAGTACTTC
>NA|few|TRBJ2-7|TRBV15
CATTAGSTYEQYF
TGTGCCACCACCGCGGGCTCTACCTACGAGCAGTACTTC
>TRBD1|NA|TRBJ1-1|TRBV6-6
CAIWGTGFTEAFF
TGTGCCATCTGGGGGACAGGGTTCACTGAAGCTTTCTTT
>TRBD1|few|TRBJ1-4|TRBV10-3
CAISDRDRGRGNEKLFF
TGTGCCATCAGTGACCGGGACAGGGGGCGCGGGAATGAAAAACTGTTTTTT
>NA|few|TRBJ1-1|TRBV7-6
CASSSPGGLDTEAFF
TGTGCCAGCAGCTCCCCGGGGGGGTTGGACACTGAAGCTTTCTTT
>TRBD2|many|TRBJ2-5|TRBV5-1
CASSLGSGRDQETQYF
TGCGCCAGCAGTCTGGGAAGCGGGAGGGATCAAGAGACCCAGTACTTC
>NA|NA|TRBJ1-4|TRBV29-1
CSAGPRGLWRDEKLFF
TGCAGCGCCGGTCCCAGGGGACTATGGAGGGATGAAAAACTGTTTTTT
>TRBD1|many|TRBJ2-7|TRBV6-6
CASSYSTDRGYEQYF
TGTGCCAGCAGTTACTCGACGGACAGGGGATACGAGCAGTACTTC
>NA|few|TRBJ2-1|TRBV28
CASSLSSAGDNEQFF
TGTGCCAGCAGTTTATCGTCAGCTGGGGACAATGAGCAGTTCTTC
>NA|many|TRBJ2-3|TRBV6-6
CASTKGHRTDTQYF
TGTGCCAGCACAAAGGGACATCGCACAGATACGCAGTATTTT
>NA|many|TRBJ1-6|TRBV12-3/TRBV12-4
CASSSALGINSPLHF
TGTGCCAGCAGTTCCGCCTTGGGGATTAATTCACCCCTCCACTTT
>NA|NA|TRBJ1-1|TRBV5-1
CASSLAGPKGAEAFF
TGCGCCAGCAGCTTGGCGGGGCCAAAGGGGGCTGAAGCTTTCTTT
>TRBD2|few|TRBJ2-5|TRBV5-1
CASSKGLAGRQETQYF
TGCGCCAGCAGCAAGGGACTAGCGGGCCGCCAAGAGACCCAGTACTTC
>NA|many|TRBJ2-5|TRBV19
CASSPRGPGVSETQYF
TGTGCCAGTAGCCCCCGCGGTCCAGGGGTTTCAGAGACCCAGTACTTC